A single sample is the source of the 26 T cell receptor beta chains below, sequenced in a study of blood T cells in healthy people across ages. Then a second PCR, running roughly 6 to 12 cycles, was carried out with a sample-barcoded 5' primer and a J-beta primer mix. TCRdb reprocessed the 5' RACE reads via MiXCR and lists one record per CDR3 protein. The repertoire holds roughly 800,000 distinct CDR3 sequences, with over 45% as singletons. Sequenced material: blood. These receptor sequences come from a man in his thirties or forties in good health.

This clonotype was seen once. The chain links TRBV6-6 to TRBJ1-1; D unclear. CDR1 and CDR2 from the germline V gene are MNHNY and SVGAGI (reference sequence). V gave up 4 bases and J gave up 11 bases, with 8 bases separating them. The length of the CDR3 is 10 residues. The CDR3 DNA sequence: TGTGCCAGCAGTTCCGAGAGGGCTTTCTTT. It translates to CASSSERAFF.

This clonotype was seen only once. The chain joins TRBV4-3 to TRBJ2-1; a possible D gene is TRBD2 (6 bases). The CDR3 is 18 amino acids. Trimming took 0 bases from V and 0 from J, leaving 15 bases between them. The germline V gene has CDR1 LGHNA and CDR2 YSLEER. CDR3 in DNA: TGCGCCAGCAGCCAAGAGCGGCCGGCGGGAAGCTCCTACAATGAGCAGTTCTTC. Translated: CASSQERPAGSSYNEQFF.

This chain connects TRBV2 to TRBJ2-1, with 12 positions matching TRBD1. J gave up 8 bases and V 7 bases, and 6 bases lay outside the gene matches. Germline lookup yields CDR1 SNHLY and CDR2 FYNNEI. The CDR3 sequence is 14 residues long. CDR3 loop: CASNGDRGRDEQFF. CDR3 in DNA: TGTGCCAGCAATGGGGACAGGGGGCGGGATGAGCAGTTCTTC.

V is TRBV4-2 and J is TRBJ2-3; D not resolved. Trimming took 4 bases from V and 4 from J, leaving 12 bases between them. The CDR3 consists of 14 residues. CDR1 and CDR2 (germline): LGHNA, YNFKEQ. CDR3 residues: CASSPTVGSDTQYF. DNA for the CDR3: TGTGCCAGCAGCCCCACGGTGGGATCAGATACGCAGTATTTT.

The chain employs TRBV18 and TRBJ1-2, with unresolved D. From germline, CDR1 is KGHSH and CDR2 LQKENI. CDR3 length equals 14 residues. With 3 bases removed from V and 4 bases from J, the gap between germline ends came to 12 bases. The CDR3 loop reads CASSPNLRTYGYTF. CDR3 nucleotide sequence: TGTGCCAGCTCACCCAATCTCAGGACCTATGGCTACACCTTC.

This sequence joins TRBV7-6 and TRBJ2-7, with D perhaps TRBD1 (7 bases). From germline, CDR1 is SGHVS and CDR2 FNYEAQ. CDR3 length: 16 amino acids. V was shortened by 5 bases and J by 1 base, with 18 bases between the two germline ends. The CDR3 region has the DNA TGTGCCAGCAGCCTGACCCAGGCAGGGGGGTCCTACGAGCAGTACTTC. Translated: CASSLTQAGGSYEQYF.

J is TRBJ2-7 and V is TRBV20-1; tentative D call: TRBD2 (6 bases). The CDR3 covers 16 residues. Trimming pared 0 bases from V and 3 bases from J, leaving 18 bases between. Per the germline V gene, CDR1 is DFQATT and CDR2 is SNEGSKA (reference sequence). CDR3 protein: CSARDSKHSGGYEQYF. CDR3 sequence (DNA): TGCAGTGCTAGAGATTCCAAACATTCCGGGGGCTACGAGCAGTACTTC.

The gene calls are TRBV5-6 and TRBJ2-1; D not certain. The germline V gene has CDR1 SGHDT and CDR2 YYEEEE. CDR3 size: 16 residues. Trimming cost V 4 bases and J 2 bases, with 16 bases left between them. The CDR3 DNA is TGTGCCAGCAGCCCCGATCGCGGTGCCACCTACAATGAGCAGTTCTTC. As protein: CASSPDRGATYNEQFF.

The gene calls are TRBV11-2 and TRBJ2-1; D remains ambiguous. The germline CDR1 and CDR2 sequences are SGHAT and FQNNGV. V was clipped by 3 bases and J by 10 bases, with 7 bases between them. The CDR3 extends over 11 amino acids. Here the CDR3 DNA reads TGTGCCAGCAGCTTGCGTGTAGAGCAGTTCTTC. Residues: CASSLRVEQFF.

This clonotype has only a few counts. V gene TRBV9 combines with J gene TRBJ2-1, with a tentative D call TRBD2 (6 bases). With 2 bases removed from V and 4 bases from J, the gap between germline ends came to 10 bases. The CDR3 has 14 residues. The germline gives CDR1 SGDLS, CDR2 YYNGEE. CDR3 in DNA: TGTGCCAGCAGCGTTGATAGCGGATACAATGAGCAGTTCTTC. Its translation: CASSVDSGYNEQFF.

The CDR3 here is CSAPRSPNYGYTF. CDR3 nucleotides: TGCAGCGCGCCCAGGAGTCCTAACTATGGCTACACCTTC. This sequence joins TRBV20-1 and TRBJ1-2; D is ambiguous. Germline assignment: CDR1 DFQATT and CDR2 SNEGSKA (reference sequence). The CDR3 is 13 amino acids.

The chain is built from TRBV5-1 and TRBJ2-4; TRBD2 matches 9 bases. The ends lost 4 bases at V and 4 bases at J; junction bases unmatched: 0. The CDR3 extends over 13 amino acids. The germline CDR1 and CDR2 sequences are SGHRS and YFSETQ. The CDR3 reads CASSLAGKNIQYF. The CDR3 DNA reads as TGCGCCAGCAGCCTAGCGGGGAAAAACATTCAGTACTTC. The full variable domain, its missing parts supplied by reference TRBV5-1 and TRBJ2-4, is KAGVTQTPRYLIKTRGQQVTLSCSPISGHRSVSWYQQTPGQGLQFLFEYFSETQRNKGNFPGRFSGRQFSNSRSEMNVSTLELGDSALYLCASSLAGKNIQYFGAGTRLSVL.

This clonotype was seen a few times. The chain recombines TRBV9 with TRBJ2-7; no clear D gene. Trimming took 0 bases from V and 3 from J, leaving 13 bases between them. CDR3 length: 15 residues. Germline lookup yields CDR1 SGDLS and CDR2 YYNGEE. The CDR3 protein is CASSVAVGLNYEQYF. The DNA for the CDR3 is TGTGCCAGCAGCGTAGCCGTAGGGCTAAACTACGAGCAGTACTTC.

The chain couples TRBV18 to TRBJ2-5; unclear D gene. Germline CDR1 is KGHSH and CDR2 is LQKENI. V dropped 2 bases and J dropped 1 base, with 5 bases sitting between them. This CDR3 is built from 13 residues. CDR3 DNA: TGTGCCAGCTCACCATCATTCCAAGAGACCCAGTACTTC. This sequence encodes CASSPSFQETQYF. The entire variable domain, with the rest obtained from reference TRBV18 and TRBJ2-5, is as follows: NAGVMQNPRHLVRRRGQEARLRCSPMKGHSHVYWYRQLPEEGLKFMVYLQKENIIDESGMPKERFSAEFPKEGPSILRIQQVVRGDSAAYFCASSPSFQETQYFGPGTRLLVL.

The chain employs TRBV24-1 and TRBJ2-1, with 9 bases matching TRBD2. The CDR3 extends over 13 amino acids. Germline V gene lookup returns CDR1 KGHDR and CDR2 SFDVKD. Germline trimming cut 6 bases from V and 9 bases from J; bases unmatched to any gene: 5. CDR3 nucleotides: TGTGCCACCAGTCGGGCTAGCGGGGCTGAGCAGTTCTTC. It translates to CATSRASGAEQFF.

The chain joins TRBV5-1 to TRBJ2-3, with 8 nucleotides matching TRBD2. This CDR3 is built from 17 residues. CDR1 and CDR2 from the germline V gene are SGHRS and YFSETQ. V trimming: 4 bases; J trimming: 4 bases; junction bases outside the gene matches: 14. The CDR3 bases are TGCGCCAGCAGCCCGGGCACAGGAGCGGGAGCCTCAGATACGCAGTATTTT. This sequence encodes CASSPGTGAGASDTQYF.

The chain uses TRBV4-2 and TRBJ1-2; D is unclear. V was cut by 1 base and J by 7 bases, with 7 bases left in between. The V gene's germline CDR1 is LGHNA and CDR2 YNFKEQ. This CDR3 has 12 amino acids. Here the CDR3 DNA reads TGTGCCAGCAGCCAAGCGCCCAGTGGCTACACCTTC. Residues: CASSQAPSGYTF.

V is TRBV3-1 and J is TRBJ2-3; the D is unclear. The length of the CDR3 is 15 residues. The germline CDR1 and CDR2 sequences are LGHDT and YNNKEL (reference sequence). The germline V and J ends were trimmed by 0 bases and 1 base, with 8 bases remaining between them. The CDR3 loop reads CASSQDRARTDTQYF. CDR3 nucleotide sequence: TGTGCCAGCAGCCAAGATCGGGCTCGCACAGATACGCAGTATTTT.

This clonotype was counted between two and nine times. The chain is built from TRBV4-3 and TRBJ2-1; D unresolved. Between the trimmed V and J ends, which lost 5 bases and 8 bases, there was a span of 13 bases. Looked up from germline, CDR1 is LGHNA and CDR2 is YSLEER. This CDR3 comprises 13 residues. The CDR3 region has the DNA TGCGCCAGCAGCGGTTTTTTGTTCGATGAGCAGTTCTTC. Translating gives CASSGFLFDEQFF.

This chain joins TRBV6-6 and TRBJ2-5; the D is unclear. The CDR3 loop spans 11 amino acids. Trimming shortened V by 11 bases and J by 5 bases, and 12 bases separated the two germline ends. CDR1 and CDR2 (germline): MNHNY, SVGAGI (reference sequence). This CDR3 reads CASFFGETQYF. DNA for the CDR3: TGTGCCTCTTTCTTCGGCGAGACCCAGTACTTC.

This clonotype was recorded a few times. V gene TRBV6-6 combines with J gene TRBJ2-5; perhaps TRBD1 as D (7 bases). CDR1 is MNHNY, CDR2 SVGAGI, per germline (reference sequence). CDR3 length: 14 amino acids. Deletions cut 5 bases from V and 4 bases from J, with 14 bases between. CDR3 amino acids: CASSRQGLGETQYF. Written as DNA, the CDR3 is TGTGCCAGCAGTCGACAGGGACTGGGAGAGACCCAGTACTTC.

The V gene is TRBV5-1, the J gene TRBJ1-1, with TRBD1 matching over 8 bases. V was clipped by 4 bases and J by 3 bases; unmatched bases: 8. Germline values: CDR1 SGHRS, CDR2 YFSETQ. The CDR3 contains 15 residues. The CDR3: CASSLFGQGDTEAFF. CDR3 coding DNA: TGCGCCAGCAGCCTCTTCGGACAGGGAGACACTGAAGCTTTCTTT. The entire variable domain, with the rest obtained from reference TRBV5-1 and TRBJ1-1, is as follows: KAGVTQTPRYLIKTRGQQVTLSCSPISGHRSVSWYQQTPGQGLQFLFEYFSETQRNKGNFPGRFSGRQFSNSRSEMNVSTLELGDSALYLCASSLFGQGDTEAFFGQGTRLTVV.

V is TRBV27 and J is TRBJ1-5; D ambiguous. The CDR3 covers 13 residues. V was pared by 3 bases and J by 5 bases, with 8 bases between. CDR1 and CDR2 (germline): MNHEY, SMNVEV (reference sequence). DNA of the CDR3: TGTGCCAGCAGTTTTTCTTGGGATCAGCCCCAGCATTTT. Protein product: CASSFSWDQPQHF.

The CDR3 DNA is TGCGCCAGCAGCCGAAGGTCCGGGACTAGCGGGAAGTACAATGAGCAGTTCTTC. Protein: CASSRRSGTSGKYNEQFF. The V and J genes are TRBV4-1 and TRBJ2-1; 13 bases fit TRBD2. The junction had 10 bases not matched to a gene; V was cut back by 4 bases and J by 4 bases. The germline V gene encodes CDR1 MGHRA and CDR2 YSYEKL. The CDR3 covers 18 residues.

The chain has TRBV10-3 and TRBJ1-5, with 9 bases matching TRBD1. CDR3 length equals 14 residues. After removal of 4 bases from V and 5 bases from J, the junction contained 3 bases not matched to a gene. Looked up from germline, CDR1 is ENHRY and CDR2 is SYGVKD. CDR3 amino acids: CAISGGDRDQPQHF. The CDR3 bases are TGTGCCATCAGTGGGGGGGACAGGGATCAGCCCCAGCATTTT.

The chain joins TRBV12-3 or TRBV12-4 to TRBJ2-4; D is undetermined. Trimming took off 4 bases at V and 0 bases at J, with 10 bases between the two ends. The CDR3 is 15 residues long. In DNA form, the CDR3 reads TGTGCCAGCAGTTCCCCTGCTGTAGCCAAAAACATTCAGTACTTC. It is translated as CASSSPAVAKNIQYF.